The source of this T cell receptor beta chain is a study of cytomegalovirus exposure and HLA in healthy donors. The CDR3 has 18 amino acids. V was cut by 0 bases and J by 6 bases, with 22 bases left in between. Germline-derived CDR1 and CDR2 are LGHNA and YNFKEQ. This clone was counted between two and nine times. No antigen is known for it. Study-wide results and limits: Three CMV-associated chains were confirmed in vitro to be specific for CMV antigens. Associated with cytomegalovirus, according to the listing, were 170 or so TCR beta chains. Of the V segments, some could not be distinguished, including TRBV6-2 and TRBV6-3, and were excluded.

PCR amplification relied on 60 Vbeta primers (plus 13 Jbeta primers). Produced via immunoSEQ multiplex PCR; TCRdb's table is partial and in-frame only. This table has about 120,000 clones, 60% to 85% appearing once. Sample: PBMCs. The TCR comes from a woman under 40 in good health and CMV-seropositive. The chain has TRBV4-2 and TRBJ2-3, with D possibly being TRBD2 (7 bases). CDR3 in amino acids: CASSQDPSGATGRDTQYF. The CDR3 DNA is TGTGCCAGCAGCCAAGATCCATCGGGGGCCACCGGGAGGGATACGCAGTATTTT.